This T cell receptor beta chain appears in the sequencing data of a study of blood T cell repertoires in COVID-19. Study background: The United States, Italy and Spain supplied acute and convalescent COVID-19 samples. T cells, B-cell-depleted T cells, or PBMCs provided the cDNA or gDNA that served as material.

Authors' data handling: Amplification of reference gene primers was used by the study to estimate nucleated cell counts. Profiled with immunoSEQ multiplex PCR; TCRdb holds only in-frame clones, not every one. V and J calls and clone size are those listed in that table; D and trimming were worked out from the DNA. The top ten clones hold under 2% of a sample with 250,000 or so clones, 70% to 85% of them seen once. Remarks on this clone: Different DNA sequences within this sample yield the same CDR3.

There are 14 residues in the CDR3. V lost 2 bases and J lost 7, with 9 bases in between. Germline V CDR1 and CDR2: LGHNA, YNFKEQ. The receptor was derived from a woman of 80 years or more with acute or convalescent COVID-19. The chain links TRBV4-2 to TRBJ1-6; perhaps TRBD1 as D (5 bases). Sample: peripheral blood. CDR3 in amino acids: CASSQTGWNSPLHF. As DNA, the CDR3 is TGTGCCAGCAGCCAAACAGGTTGGAATTCACCCCTCCACTTT.